This TCR beta chain emerged from a study of blood T cells in healthy people across ages (dated by TCRdb to between 2014 and 2017). About the investigation overall: In model experiments, template switching captured about one uniquely barcoded TCR beta cDNA molecule for every two T cells. The donors were split into four age groups: young (average approximately 16 years), middle-aged (about 40), aged (over 55) and long-lived (over 75). To track age-related changes in TCR beta repertoire diversity, the study relied on deep sequencing normalized with unique cDNA molecular identifiers. The study analyzed two additional independent replicas of 1 million unique cDNA reads from the same blood draw for two donors, one aged 18 to 30 and one aged 80 or older. What the authors observed across the whole study: Because profiling used bulk unsorted PBMCs, naive and antigen-experienced compartments could not be compared conclusively. A strong correlation was found between observed TCR beta diversity and the percentage of naive T cells measured by flow cytometry. Estimates of total diversity based on one million sequenced T cells were regarded as lower bounds and as underestimates. As age increased, observed TCR beta diversity per million T cells dropped in a roughly linear way, and a significant reduction was already evident by age 40. Compared with the aged group, more naive CD4+ T cells, fewer expanded clones and increased TCR diversity were shown by the long-lived group, suggesting age selection. Because the CMV infection status of the donors was unknown, age-related changes in expanded clonotypes may potentially have been confounded.

The approximately 41 donors, aged about 6 to 95 years, were systemically healthy Caucasian individuals from Russia. Ten milliliters of peripheral blood were drawn from each donor into EDTA-treated Vacutainer tubes. Ficoll-Paque density-gradient centrifugation was used to isolate PBMCs, with at least 7 million per sample. Total RNA, at least 6 micrograms per sample, was extracted from PBMCs with Trizol reagent. For every donor, flow cytometry on a PBMC aliquot measured the percentage of naive CD45RAhigh/CD27high T cells. This clonotype was detected many times. Its antigen is currently not known. Base qualities are not at hand, and no much larger clone is one base apart. The library was made by 5' RACE. Sequenced using an Illumina HiSeq 2500. A second roughly 6 to 12 cycle PCR used a sample-barcoded 5' primer and a J-beta primer mix. A unique molecular identifier was introduced onto each TCR beta cDNA molecule by a template-switch 5' adaptor carrying 12 random nucleotides. Each sample yielded at least 2.5 million CDR3-containing paired-end reads. The Mint cDNA synthesis kit, primed by a TRBC-specific oligonucleotide, was used to synthesize first-strand cDNA from all RNA. After uracil-DNA glycosylase treatment, a first 18-cycle PCR used universal primers M1SS and BC2_uni_R on all cDNA. The published analysis was carried out like this. For normalization, 1 million high-quality reads were randomly selected from each sample, with every read carrying a distinct molecular identifier. Instead of being binned into consensus sequences, reads with shared molecular identifiers were discarded. CDR3 identification, clonotype clustering and error correction used MiTCR with a Q25 quality threshold and the strictest error-elimination algorithm. A nonparametric unseen species model using Euler transformation provided a lower-bound estimate of total TCR beta diversity. TCRdb trimmed public reads at Q25 via fastp, called clones via MiXCR and kept in-frame beta chains. Every distinct CDR3 protein forms one entry, paired with its most common genes and DNA. These V and J calls originate from TCRdb's pipeline instead of the authors' own analysis. A total of 900,000 to 950,000 distinct CDR3 sequences appear in this sample, almost 30% of them only once. 10% of the sample lies in the top ten.

These data were also reused for a study on T cells of mothers and their children. The second study reports: Donors were nine systemically healthy Caucasian individuals: three mothers and their six children. cDNA synthesis used all of the extracted RNA, with 1.5 ug of RNA in each 15 ul reaction. In the second PCR, sample barcodes and 2-4 random nucleotides were introduced via the M1S primer. Each mother yielded over 8 million TCR beta CDR3 reads and each child some 3 million reads. In both related and unrelated pairs, thymic selection shapes the output of TCR recombination in a similar way, with inherited differences having only a minor effect. Normalized repertoire overlap was always slightly but never significantly higher in related than unrelated mother-child pairs. Persistent microchimeric T cell clones were not detected, at a sensitivity of about 90 clones per million clonotypes. The study used deep NGS to compare TCR beta repertoires of mothers and children, seeking features distinguishing related mother-child pairs from unrelated individuals. On average, the children were approximately 11 +/- 4 years old, while the mothers were about 40 +/- 4 years old. After adapters were ligated using NEBNext reagents, the libraries underwent 100+100 nt paired-end sequencing on an Illumina HiSeq 2000. Mother and child libraries were prepared a month apart and sequenced in separate runs to prevent cross-contamination. Between about 500,000 and 2,100,000 distinct TCR beta clonotypes were identified per donor. Naive TCR beta clonotypes were estimated from low-frequency clonotypes matched to each donor's FACS-determined naive share, without sorting.

Sequences were obtained from blood. The sequence was obtained from a woman in her forties in good health.

The DNA is TGTGCCAGCAGTTTTACACAGAACTATGGCTACACCTTC. It specifies CASSFTQNYGYTF. This receptor chain uses TRBV27 and TRBJ1-2, with no D gene named confidently. CDR1 and CDR2 were assigned from the germline V gene (reference sequence) as MNHEY and SMNVEV. The CDR3 contains 13 residues, cysteine and phenylalanine counted. Only the CDR3 portion is preserved as DNA: 39 bases, with reading frame beginning at the first base. V loses 3 bases of germline sequence and J loses 2 bases, and the interval between the two ends is 7 bases.